The subject of this entry is one T cell receptor (beta chain). As yet, its antigen is unknown. PCR primers comprised 60 Vbeta and 13 Jbeta primers. The assay was immunoSEQ multiplex PCR, and TCRdb's table has in-frame clones only and misses some. The data contain some 150,000 clones, around four fifths of them singletons. The CDR3 has 15 amino acids. Germline CDR1 and CDR2: SGHRS and YFSETQ. V shed 3 bases, J shed 6 bases, and the junction held 8 bases outside the gene matches. The data belong to a study of cytomegalovirus exposure and HLA in healthy donors. Study observations and caveats: Researchers reported in a later analysis that a missense DCLRE1C variant was tied to TCR beta V- and J-gene trimming.

The V call is TRBV5-1, the J call TRBJ2-2; 7 bases align to TRBD2. Sequences were obtained from PBMCs. This clonotype was obtained from a middle-aged man in good health and CMV-seronegative. CDR3 in amino acids: CASSWTTSWAGELFF. The CDR3 nucleotides are TGCGCCAGCAGCTGGACGACTAGCTGGGCCGGGGAGCTGTTTTTT.